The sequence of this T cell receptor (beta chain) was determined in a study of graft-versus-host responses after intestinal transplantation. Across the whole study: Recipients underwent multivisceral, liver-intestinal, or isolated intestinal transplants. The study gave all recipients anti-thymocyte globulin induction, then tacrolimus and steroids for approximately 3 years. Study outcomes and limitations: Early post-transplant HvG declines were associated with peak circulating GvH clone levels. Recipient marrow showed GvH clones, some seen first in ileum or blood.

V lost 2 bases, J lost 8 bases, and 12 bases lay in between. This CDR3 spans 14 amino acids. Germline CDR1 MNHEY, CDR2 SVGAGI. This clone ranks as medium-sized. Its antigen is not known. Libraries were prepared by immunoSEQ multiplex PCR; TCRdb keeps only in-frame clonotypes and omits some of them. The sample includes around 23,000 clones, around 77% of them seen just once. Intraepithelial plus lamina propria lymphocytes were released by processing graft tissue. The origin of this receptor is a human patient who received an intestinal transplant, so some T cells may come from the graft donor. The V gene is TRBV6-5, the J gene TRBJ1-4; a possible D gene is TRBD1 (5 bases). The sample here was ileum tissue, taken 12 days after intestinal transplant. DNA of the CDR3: TGTGCCAGCAGTTACGGGGGGGAAGGAGAAAAACTGTTTTTT. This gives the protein CASSYGGEGEKLFF.